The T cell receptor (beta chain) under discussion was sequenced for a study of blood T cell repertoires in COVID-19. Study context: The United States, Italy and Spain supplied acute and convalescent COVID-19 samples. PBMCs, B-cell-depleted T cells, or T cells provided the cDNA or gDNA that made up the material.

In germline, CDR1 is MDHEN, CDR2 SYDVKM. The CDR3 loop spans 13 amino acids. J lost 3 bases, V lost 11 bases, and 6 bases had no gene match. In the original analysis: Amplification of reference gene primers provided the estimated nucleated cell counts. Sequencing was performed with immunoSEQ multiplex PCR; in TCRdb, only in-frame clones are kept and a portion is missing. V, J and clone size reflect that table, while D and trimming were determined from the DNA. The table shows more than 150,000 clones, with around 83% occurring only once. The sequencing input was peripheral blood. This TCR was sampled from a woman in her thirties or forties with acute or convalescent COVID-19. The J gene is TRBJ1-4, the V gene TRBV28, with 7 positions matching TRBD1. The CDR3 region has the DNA TGTGCCGGCCGGGACAGATCTAATGAAAAACTGTTTTTT. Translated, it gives CAGRDRSNEKLFF.